Sequencing of this TCR beta chain was carried out in a study of cytomegalovirus exposure and HLA in healthy donors (dated by TCRdb to 2017 to 2019). General notes on the study: An earlier analysis of some 620 of the donors reported 276 Gb of sequence data and some 110 million unique TCR beta sequences obtained from 150 million to 200 million T cells. In an earlier analysis of more than 550 of the donors, high-throughput TCR beta sequencing was used to judge whether each TCR beta V gene segment behaved as functional or pseudogenic. Of the 300 to 500 genotyped donors, 65% to 90% were placed in the genetic ancestry cluster associated with self-reported Caucasian donors. The T cell repertoires of 670 or so subjects were profiled by immunosequencing and related to cytomegalovirus serostatus. To study patterns of TCR occurrence, a later analysis re-analyzed previously published TCR beta repertoires from more than 550 donors and added high-resolution HLA genotyping. Across approximately 400 genotyped donors of the cohort, an average of roughly 250,000 unique TCR beta nucleotide sequences per donor were sequenced, and approximately 17% of those sequences were non-productive. Every repertoire in the discovery cohort had been generated on one and the same sequencing platform. The later analysis used no new phenotypic data to find candidate immune exposures, relying instead on TCR beta sequences and their occurrence across donors. Class I and class II HLA loci were covered by the typing at four-digit resolution. Alongside the repertoire data, information on donor age, sex, ethnicity and CMV serostatus was compiled. Approximately 310 gigabases of sequencing data and around 85 million unique TCR sequences made up an early release that covered approximately 700 HLA-typed donors. Genome-wide SNP genotypes for about 65% of the 666 donors were used in a later genetic analysis, which treated that subset as a discovery cohort. A separate validation cohort of some 130 different subjects was used in addition to the roughly 670-subject first cohort. Typing coverage varied by locus: roughly 629-640 donors for A, B, C, DRB1 and DQB1; 522 for DQA1; more than 600 for DPA1; under 490 for DPB1. The aim of the study was to test whether cataloging public T cell receptors could identify signatures of past pathogen exposure. A handful of DR-DQ haplotypes were handled as single units for association and clustering because linkage in the cohort was strong. To predict cytomegalovirus infection status, the study combined high-throughput TCR immunosequencing, statistical association of individual TCRs with disease status, and machine learning.

As regards this clone: Its recognized antigen is unknown. Within one base of it there is no much larger clone, and no base qualities were kept.

The cohort was made up of roughly 670 healthy bone marrow donors. At the time of sampling, every cohort member was nominally healthy, though immune exposures that went unrecorded were likely present. The donor was CMV seronegative and belonged to the group of several hundred seronegative cohort members. A peripheral blood sample was provided by each donor, and peripheral blood mononuclear cells were used for TCR beta sequencing. The Qiagen DNeasy Blood Extraction Kit was used to extract genomic DNA from the blood cell samples. The CDR3 numbers 16 residues from cysteine through phenylalanine. The retained sequence is limited to the CDR3, 48 bases, with the frame set at the first base. For CDR1 and CDR2, the germline V gene lists MDHEN and SYDVKM. The junction carries 18 bases between V and J, which are trimmed by 6 bases and 4 bases respectively. Library method: the immunoSEQ multiplex PCR assay. For the multiplex PCR, a mixture combining 60 forward primers for TCR Vbeta segments and 13 reverse primers for TCR Jbeta segments was used. The CDR3 region of rearranged TCR beta genes was amplified from genomic DNA with a multiplex PCR assay. On the Illumina HiSeq System, the amplified TCR beta libraries were sequenced as 87-base-pair reads. The authors' pipeline ran thus. A later analysis tallied roughly 78 million unique TCR beta chains across the 640 or so repertoires, and about 10 million of those chains were shared by two or more donors. To remove PCR and sequencing errors, raw reads were error-corrected and collapsed into unique sequences using a nearest-neighbor algorithm that merged closely related sequences. CDR3 sequences were aligned to IMGT reference sequences to assign V, D and J gene segments. For a sequence to be retained, at least a six-nucleotide match to both a V gene segment and a J gene segment was required. A rearrangement was called productive if the CDR3 had no stop codons and remained in frame with V and J, and every other rearrangement was called non-productive. CDR3 was defined according to IMGT convention as the region running from the second conserved V-encoded cysteine to the conserved J-encoded phenylalanine. The earlier analysis of about 570 of the donors excluded any sequence lacking an unambiguous match to a single V gene segment. In an earlier analysis of approximately 610 of the donors, V segments were called functional above 56.7% productive rearrangements and were called segregating when the between-donor standard deviation exceeded 5%. A statistical classification framework was built to diagnose cytomegalovirus status from the catalog of TCR beta chain sequences. In a later analysis, V and J genes were assigned by comparing TCR nucleotide sequences against IMGT/GENE-DB human TR gene sequences. Using the TCRdist pipeline, a later analysis assigned CDR3 sequences along with most-parsimonious VDJ recombination scenarios. In a later analysis, every TCR beta chain was defined by the combination of its CDR3 amino acid sequence and its V-gene family, and reads without a unique V-gene family were dropped. As a way to deal with suspected cross-contamination and a sequencing artifact, a later analysis dropped 450 to 600 nucleotide sequences that were highly shared and had low generation probability. For each public chain, a later analysis derived a clonal expansion index from normalized ranks of inferred template counts within each repertoire. In a later analysis, generation probabilities were computed using a VDJ recombination model fitted to out-of-frame rearrangements, and the results were checked against IGoR. In a later analysis, hypergeometric tests were used to score TCR-TCR, TCR-HLA and TCR-CMV co-occurrence, with a repertoire-size bias correction applied to TCR pairs. A later analysis estimated false discovery rates by permuting HLA or CMV assignments 20 times. In a later analysis, co-occurring TCRs were grouped with DBSCAN, and TCRdist sequence similarity was added when clustering was performed within HLA-allele-positive subsets. Repertoires with fewer than 30,000 or more than 120,000 public chains, plus five repertoires with anomalous nucleotide sharing, were excluded from co-occurrence clustering. This is the immuneACCESS table as TCRdb keeps it, with only in-frame sequences that have V and J called. A part of the clones is gone; compared with another copy, unresolved V genes explain less than half, and the rest is unexplained. From that table come the V and J calls and clone size; the DNA was used to work out D and trimming. The sample table contains under 150,000 clones; only one count was recorded for over 75% of them. Jointly, the top ten make up over 2.5% of the sample.

What the authors observed across the whole study: In an earlier analysis of roughly 560 of the donors, most TCR beta V segments were observed in productive rearrangements about 90% or about 30% of the time, broadly matching IMGT annotations. A later analysis found that HLA-associated TCR beta chains were more clonally expanded and had lower generation probabilities than equally common non-associated chains. Because HLA typing was missing for some donors at each locus, association tests included only the typed subset. While some public TCRs were present in many individuals, most TCR sequences turned up only very rarely across donors. Correlated functional status among segregating V segments might reflect linkage disequilibrium, but an unknown experimental factor could not be ruled out. The 87-base-pair reads could not distinguish some IMGT-functional V segments, including TRBV6-2 and TRBV6-3, so those segments were excluded. The classifier was reported to diagnose cytomegalovirus status with high specificity and sensitivity in both the original cohort and the validation cohort. A cluster of highly shared sequence variants was judged likely to represent a technical artifact of the sequencing pipeline. According to a later analysis, TCR association rates differed among HLA loci, with DRB1 alleles showing the most associated TCRs and HLA-C alleles showing the fewest. Three of the identified cytomegalovirus-associated TCR beta chains were confirmed in vitro to be specific for cytomegalovirus antigens. A further reported finding was that TCR beta sequences accurately predicted the HLA-A and HLA-B alleles for most subjects in the first cohort. A later analysis reported that several top co-occurrence clusters appeared linked to parvovirus B19, influenza, CMV and Epstein-Barr virus. About 17 rarely observed V segments, including chromosome 9 orphons, were excluded from the earlier analysis of a few hundred of the donors because counts were too low. In a later analysis, most CMV-associated TCR beta chains were found to appear HLA-restricted, with HLA associations seemingly driven largely by CMV exposure. A total of 150 to 200 TCR beta chains were listed by the study as associated with cytomegalovirus. At a false discovery rate of 0.05, a later analysis linked roughly 17,000 TCR beta sequences to specific HLA alleles. According to a later genetic analysis, donors in an Asian-associated ancestry cluster had fewer N-insertions in productive TCRs than the approximately 650-donor mean. The authors suggested that the approach could potentially be generalized to other disease states and immunological phenotypes. Sequencing depth was assumed to be roughly uniform across donors in the presence/absence analyses, though that assumption may not hold. This cohort had only TCR beta chains sequenced, and the lack of alpha or paired-chain data limited which features could be detected. CMV serostatus was the only immune exposure information available for the cohort. Strong co-occurrence of HLA alleles, especially DR and DQ, made assigning TCR associations to individual alleles difficult. An association between a missense DCLRE1C variant and V-gene and J-gene trimming of TCR beta chains was found in a later genetic analysis and replicated in an independent cohort.

The specimen was PBMCs. Recombination linked TRBV28 to TRBJ1-4, with TRBD1 as a weak D call on 6 bases. This sequence originates from a male donor in good health and CMV-seronegative. The sequenced DNA is TGTGCCAGCAGCACTAGACAGGAACAAGATAATGAAAAACTGTTTTTT. This gives the protein CASSTRQEQDNEKLFF.